Below, 28 T cell receptor beta chains from the same sample are listed, as sequenced in a study of T-cell reconstitution after alpha-beta-depleted transplantation in children. Researchers prepared the TCRbeta library using unique molecular identifiers, the study reports. MiXCR, run by TCRdb on the PCR reads, gives a single entry per CDR3 protein. There are approximately 500,000 distinct CDR3 sequences in the sample; roughly a quarter occur only once, and 30% to 40% lies in the top ten. The specimen comprised PBMCs, sampled before TCRalphabeta/CD19-depleted stem cell transplant. The receptors derive from a boy younger than two with Wiskott-Aldrich syndrome, due to receive a stem cell transplant.

V is TRBV6-5 and J is TRBJ2-1; 9 nucleotides agree with TRBD1. The germline V gene encodes CDR1 MNHEY and CDR2 SVGAGI. The CDR3 sequence is 19 residues long. The V segment lost 4 bases and the J segment 3 bases; nucleotides outside the gene matches: 16. CDR3 loop: CASSWDRVIESRFYNEQFF. The CDR3 DNA reads TGTGCCAGCAGTTGGGACAGGGTCATCGAGAGCCGATTCTACAATGAGCAGTTCTTC.

This clonotype has a handful of counts. The chain carries TRBV10-1 and TRBJ2-1; no definite D call. The CDR3 covers 14 residues. From germline, CDR1 is WNHNN and CDR2 SYGVQD (reference sequence). Between the trimmed V and J ends, which lost 0 bases and 10 bases, there was a span of 13 bases. The CDR3 protein is CASSESGDDGEQFF. Here the CDR3 DNA reads TGCGCCAGCAGTGAGTCGGGTGACGATGGCGAGCAGTTCTTC.

This clonotype was counted between two and nine times. V and J are TRBV7-9 and TRBJ1-1; D gene ambiguous. Germline V gene sequence: CDR1 SEHNR, CDR2 FQNEAQ (reference sequence). There are 14 residues in the CDR3. V was pared by 3 bases and J by 1 base, with 9 bases between. The CDR3 sequence: CASSLIVGNTEAFF. The CDR3 bases are TGTGCCAGCAGCTTGATAGTGGGGAACACTGAAGCTTTCTTT.

CDR3 amino acids: CATSDSQGASNQPQHF. CDR3 coding DNA: TGTGCCACCAGTGATTCCCAGGGGGCGAGCAATCAGCCCCAGCATTTT. The chain has TRBV24-1 and TRBJ1-5, with TRBD1 matching 8 bases. CDR3 length: 16 residues. Germline V gene sequence: CDR1 KGHDR, CDR2 SFDVKD. Trimming cost V 2 bases and J 1 base; bases outside gene matches: 3.

The rearrangement joins TRBV5-1 to TRBJ2-7; TRBD1 matches 8 bases. CDR1 SGHRS and CDR2 YFSETQ come from the germline V gene. The V and J ends lost 4 bases and 2 bases, in that order; junction bases with no gene match: 5. CDR3 length equals 14 residues. This CDR3 is CASSGGQAPYEQYF. CDR3 coding DNA: TGCGCCAGCAGCGGGGGACAGGCCCCCTACGAGCAGTACTTC. Combining the CDR3 with reference TRBV5-1 and TRBJ2-7 gives the whole variable domain KAGVTQTPRYLIKTRGQQVTLSCSPISGHRSVSWYQQTPGQGLQFLFEYFSETQRNKGNFPGRFSGRQFSNSRSEMNVSTLELGDSALYLCASSGGQAPYEQYFGPGTRLTVT.

The chain employs TRBV7-6 and TRBJ1-3; unclear D gene. V was trimmed by 6 bases and J by 0 bases, leaving 18 bases between them. There are 17 residues in the CDR3. From germline, CDR1 is SGHVS and CDR2 FNYEAQ. CDR3 sequence (DNA): TGTGCCAGCAGAGCCGGTTTTAGGAGGTCCTCTGGAAACACCATATATTTT. Translated: CASRAGFRRSSGNTIYF.

In this sample, this clonotype turned up once. The rearrangement links TRBV12-5 to TRBJ2-1; D ambiguous. CDR1 is LGHNT and CDR2 is FRNRAP in the germline V gene. V lost 6 bases and J lost 7, with 10 bases in between. The length of the CDR3 is 12 residues. CDR3 nucleotide sequence: TGTGCTAGTGGCCCGCTTACAAATGAGCAGTTCTTC. Residues: CASGPLTNEQFF.

This clonotype appeared a few times. The chain couples TRBV7-2 to TRBJ2-1; the D is unclear. This CDR3 region has 15 residues. Looked up from germline, CDR1 is SGHTA and CDR2 is FQGNSA. V lost 1 base, J lost 0 bases, and 7 bases lay in between. This CDR3 is CASSLVVTSYNEQFF. The CDR3 DNA reads TGTGCCAGCAGCTTAGTGGTCACCTCCTACAATGAGCAGTTCTTC.

This clonotype was observed a handful of times. The chain joins TRBV4-1 to TRBJ1-2, with a weak D call TRBD1 (5 bases). The germline V gene encodes CDR1 MGHRA and CDR2 YSYEKL. The CDR3 sequence is 16 residues long. V dropped 1 base and J dropped 4 bases, with 16 bases sitting between them. CDR3 region: CASSQVTQDWGYGYTF. DNA of the CDR3: TGCGCCAGCAGCCAAGTTACACAGGATTGGGGCTATGGCTACACCTTC.

This clonotype was seen at least ten times. One end of the junction does not line up with germline, which may come from a read error. The CDR3 here is CASSLAPNTGELFF. CDR3 bases: TGTGCCAGCAGCTTAGCGCCAAACACCGGGGAGCTGTTTTTT. V gene TRBV5-1 combines with J gene TRBJ2-2; D possibly corresponds to TRBD2 (5 bases). CDR3 size: 14 residues. Germline CDR1 reads SGHRS; CDR2 reads YFSETQ.

This clonotype appeared once. The chain carries TRBV11-2 and TRBJ2-3, with unresolved D. From germline, CDR1 is SGHAT and CDR2 FQNNGV. Between the trimmed V and J ends, which lost 3 bases and 4 bases, there was a span of 11 bases. The CDR3 is made up of 14 amino acids. The CDR3 region has the DNA TGTGCCAGCAGCTTGGGGTCCGGCGCAGATACGCAGTATTTT. Amino acids: CASSLGSGADTQYF.

The chain recombines TRBV12-3 or TRBV12-4 with TRBJ2-2, with TRBD2 as a possible D gene (6 bases). The CDR3 has 13 residues. Trimming pared 7 bases from V and 4 bases from J, leaving 10 bases between. DNA of the CDR3: TGTGCCAGCACCGGGGGTCCCACCGGGGAGCTGTTTTTT. Translated, it gives CASTGGPTGELFF.

The chain has TRBV5-1 and TRBJ2-1, with 9 bases identical to TRBD1. The J segment lost 1 base and the V segment lost 0 bases, leaving 5 bases of the junction unmatched. The CDR3 runs 17 residues. The germline V gene has CDR1 SGHRS and CDR2 YFSETQ. The CDR3 sequence is CASSLAGTGWSYNEQFF. The CDR3 nucleotides read TGCGCCAGCAGCTTGGCGGGGACAGGGTGGTCCTACAATGAGCAGTTCTTC.

The V call is TRBV5-4, the J call TRBJ2-2; 8 bases fit TRBD1. The CDR3 spans 15 residues. Trimming at V came to 4 bases and at J to 2 bases, leaving 4 bases not matched to a gene. Germline-derived CDR1 and CDR2 are SGHNT and YYREEE (reference sequence). CDR3 bases: TGTGCCAGCAGCGTGACAGGGGTTAACACCGGGGAGCTGTTTTTT. As protein: CASSVTGVNTGELFF. The whole variable domain, remainder taken from reference TRBV5-4 and TRBJ2-2, is ETGVTQSPTHLIKTRGQQVTLRCSSQSGHNTVSWYQQALGQGPQFIFQYYREEENGRGNFPPRFSGLQFPNYSSELNVNALELDDSALYLCASSVTGVNTGELFFGEGSRLTVL.

The chain employs TRBV2 and TRBJ2-3, with D tentatively TRBD1 (5 bases). This CDR3 contains 14 residues. The V end lost 7 bases, the J end lost 2 bases, and 13 bases lay between the germline ends. Germline V lookup: CDR1 SNHLY, CDR2 FYNNEI. CDR3 nucleotides: TGTGCCAGCACTCCGACAGCCAACACAGATACGCAGTATTTT. Translation: CASTPTANTDTQYF.

V and J are TRBV5-1 and TRBJ2-3; TRBD2 matches at 13 bases. This CDR3 spans 19 amino acids. The V gene end was trimmed by 4 bases and the J gene end by 0 bases; junction bases not matched to a gene: 11. In germline, CDR1 is SGHRS, CDR2 YFSETQ. CDR3 nucleotide sequence: TGCGCCAGCAGCGGAGGACTAGCGGGAGTCGGTTTTAGCACAGATACGCAGTATTTT. It encodes CASSGGLAGVGFSTDTQYF.

This clonotype was counted only a few times. The chain links TRBV28 to TRBJ2-3, with 8 bases lining up with TRBD2. The V gene's germline CDR1 is MDHEN and CDR2 SYDVKM. V shed 5 bases, J shed 8 bases, and the junction held 12 bases outside the gene matches. The CDR3 runs to 15 residues. The CDR3 sequence: CASSPSGQPTRTQYF. The CDR3, as DNA: TGTGCCAGCAGTCCTAGCGGGCAGCCGACCCGTACGCAGTATTTT.

The CDR3 sequence is CASSVPYRYNEQFF. DNA of the CDR3: TGTGCCAGCAGCGTTCCTTACAGATACAATGAGCAGTTCTTC. This chain joins TRBV5-4 and TRBJ2-1; no clear D gene. V lost 4 bases and J 4 bases, leaving 12 bases between the germline ends. Germline values: CDR1 SGHNT, CDR2 YYREEE (reference sequence). This CDR3 comprises 14 residues.

V gene TRBV12-3 or TRBV12-4 combines with J gene TRBJ2-3; the D gene could be TRBD1 or TRBD2 (5 bases each). The CDR3 covers 16 residues. V shed 5 bases and J shed 3 bases, with 18 bases lying between them. The CDR3 is CASSPPGRYGTDTQYF. CDR3 nucleotides: TGTGCCAGCAGTCCCCCGGGACGTTACGGAACAGATACGCAGTATTTT.

CDR3 sequence reads: CASSFSITSYNEQFF. CDR3 coding DNA: TGCGCCAGCAGCTTTTCCATTACCTCCTACAATGAGCAGTTCTTC. This chain connects TRBV5-1 to TRBJ2-1; D not resolved. V was cut by 2 bases and J by 0 bases, with 9 bases left in between. The germline CDR1 and CDR2 sequences are SGHRS and YFSETQ. This CDR3 has 15 amino acids.

The chain employs TRBV20-1 and TRBJ1-2, with 7 bases identical to TRBD1. J lost 2 bases, V lost 5 bases, and 11 bases had no gene match. This CDR3 is 15 amino acids long. Germline-derived CDR1 and CDR2 are DFQATT and SNEGSKA (reference sequence). CDR3 protein: CSAFTDREGNYGYTF. In nucleotides, the CDR3 is TGCAGTGCTTTCACCGACAGGGAGGGGAACTATGGCTACACCTTC.

V is TRBV6-1 and J is TRBJ2-3; 9 bases match TRBD2. Losses at the gene ends were 6 bases for V and 7 bases for J; bases not matched to a gene: 11. The CDR3 is made up of 15 amino acids. Germline CDR1 reads MNHNS; CDR2 reads SASEGT. In DNA, the CDR3 is TGTGCCAGCAGACCTGGGGGTAGCGGGAGTTATACGCAGTATTTT. Protein: CASRPGGSGSYTQYF.

This clonotype appeared a few times. The rearrangement links TRBV7-2 to TRBJ1-2, with unresolved D. Germline V gene data show CDR1 as SGHTA and CDR2 as FQGNSA. The CDR3 spans 12 residues. V dropped 5 bases and J dropped 6 bases, with 10 bases sitting between them. The CDR3 here is CASSIGVHGYTF. The DNA of the CDR3 is TGTGCCAGCAGCATCGGCGTTCATGGCTACACCTTC.

The chain employs TRBV29-1 and TRBJ2-2; TRBD2 matches at 10 bases. Germline V gives CDR1 SQVTM, CDR2 ANQGSEA. CDR3 size: 12 residues. J was trimmed by 5 bases and V by 8 bases; bases with no gene match: 2. The CDR3 sequence: CSMTSGTGELFF. As DNA, the CDR3 is TGCAGCATGACTAGCGGGACCGGGGAGCTGTTTTTT.

This clonotype was picked up a small number of times. This chain links TRBV6-5 with TRBJ1-5, with a weak D call TRBD1 (5 bases). Germline lookup yields CDR1 MNHEY and CDR2 SVGAGI. This CDR3 has 15 residues. Trimming cost V 5 bases and J 0 bases, with 11 bases left between them. In DNA, the CDR3 is TGTGCCAGCAGTCGGGGGACGGATAGCAATCAGCCCCAGCATTTT. Its translation: CASSRGTDSNQPQHF.

In its sample, this clonotype was seen a few times. The chain carries TRBV29-1 and TRBJ2-1, with 8 bases matching TRBD2. In germline, CDR1 is SQVTM, CDR2 ANQGSEA. The CDR3 runs to 13 residues. The J segment lost 7 bases and the V segment lost 6 bases, leaving 8 bases of the junction unmatched. The CDR3 DNA reads as TGCAGCGTCCTTAGCGGGAACAGAAATGAGCAGTTCTTC. Translating it yields CSVLSGNRNEQFF.

This clonotype was seen a few times. The V call is TRBV12-3 or TRBV12-4, the J call TRBJ2-3; TRBD2 agrees at 12 bases. The CDR3 covers 16 residues. V lost 0 bases to trimming and J lost 3 bases; unmatched junction nucleotides: 1. CDR3 DNA sequence: TGTGCCAGCAGTTTAGCGCTAGCGGGAGGGACAGATACGCAGTATTTT. Translating gives CASSLALAGGTDTQYF.

There are a few counts of this clonotype. The genes are TRBV15 and TRBJ1-4; no reliable D call. V lost 0 bases and J lost 2, with 4 bases in between. Germline V gene lookup returns CDR1 LNHNV and CDR2 YYDKDF (reference sequence). The CDR3 is 14 amino acids. The CDR3 protein is CATSREDTNEKLFF. The DNA of the CDR3 is TGTGCCACCAGCAGAGAGGACACTAATGAAAAACTGTTTTTT.